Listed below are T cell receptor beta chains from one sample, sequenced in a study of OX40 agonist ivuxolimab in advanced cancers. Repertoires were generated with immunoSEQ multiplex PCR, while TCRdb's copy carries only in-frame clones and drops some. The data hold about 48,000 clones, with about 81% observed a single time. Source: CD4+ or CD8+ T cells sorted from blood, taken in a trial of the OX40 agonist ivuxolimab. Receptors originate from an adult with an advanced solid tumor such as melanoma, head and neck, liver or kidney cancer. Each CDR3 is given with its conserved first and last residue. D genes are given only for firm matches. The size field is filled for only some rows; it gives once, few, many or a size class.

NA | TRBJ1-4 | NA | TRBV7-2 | CASSLSARPANEKLFF | TGTGCCAGCAGCTTATCGGCGCGGCCCGCTAATGAAAAACTGTTTTTT
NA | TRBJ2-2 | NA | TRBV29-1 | CSVPLRGELFF | TGCAGCGTTCCGCTGAGGGGGGAGCTGTTTTTT
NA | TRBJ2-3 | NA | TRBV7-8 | CASSLAGAARTQYF | TGTGCCAGCAGCTTAGCGGGGGCAGCTCGTACGCAGTATTTT
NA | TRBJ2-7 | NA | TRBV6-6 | CASRITIKYEQYF | TGTGCCAGCAGAATTACTATAAAGTACGAGCAGTACTTC
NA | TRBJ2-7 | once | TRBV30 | CAWAWGSEQYF | TGTGCCTGGGCCTGGGGGTCCGAGCAGTACTTC
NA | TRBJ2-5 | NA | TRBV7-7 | CASSRDLAQETQYF | TGTGCCAGCAGCCGGGACCTGGCCCAAGAGACCCAGTACTTC
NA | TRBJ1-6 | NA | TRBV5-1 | CASSLASENYSPLHF | TGCGCCAGCAGCTTGGCCTCAGAGAATTATTCACCCCTCCACTTT
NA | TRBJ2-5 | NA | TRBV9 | CASSSRTPGQETQYF | TGTGCCAGCAGCTCAAGGACACCGGGCCAAGAGACCCAGTACTTC
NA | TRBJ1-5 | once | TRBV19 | CASSVSQGRNQPQHF | TGTGCCAGTAGCGTATCACAGGGACGCAATCAGCCCCAGCATTTT
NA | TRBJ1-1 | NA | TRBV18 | CASSPPSRATEAFF | TGTGCCAGCTCACCACCGTCGAGGGCCACTGAAGCTTTCTTT
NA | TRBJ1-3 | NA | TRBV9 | CASSETVSSGNTIYF | TGTGCCAGCAGCGAAACGGTGAGCTCTGGAAACACCATATATTTT
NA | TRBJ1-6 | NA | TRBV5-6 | CASSLDGTSSYNSPLHF | TGTGCCAGCAGCTTGGATGGCACTAGCTCCTATAATTCACCCCTCCACTTT
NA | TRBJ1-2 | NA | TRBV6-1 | CASSERWVNYGYTF | TGTGCCAGCAGTGAACGGTGGGTGAACTATGGCTACACCTTC
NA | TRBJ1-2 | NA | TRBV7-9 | CASSPLTRVDEDGYTF | TGTGCCAGCAGCCCCTTAACTCGGGTCGATGAGGATGGCTACACCTTC
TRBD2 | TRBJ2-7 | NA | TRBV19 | CASSSSGRAFSYEQYF | TGTGCCAGTAGTTCTAGCGGGAGGGCCTTTTCCTACGAGCAGTACTTC
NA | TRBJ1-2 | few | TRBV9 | CASRDRSNYGYTF | TGTGCCAGTAGAGACAGGAGTAACTATGGCTACACCTTC
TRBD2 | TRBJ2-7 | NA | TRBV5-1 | CASSPTSGEYPYEQYF | TGCGCCAGCAGTCCTACAAGCGGGGAGTACCCCTACGAGCAGTACTTC
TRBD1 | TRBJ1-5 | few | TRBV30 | CAWSRTGDQPQHF | TGTGCCTGGAGCCGGACAGGGGATCAGCCCCAGCATTTT
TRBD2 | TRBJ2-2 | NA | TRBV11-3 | CASSLDLGFLAGANTGELFF | TGTGCCAGCAGCTTAGATCTCGGTTTCTTAGCGGGGGCGAACACCGGGGAGCTGTTTTTT
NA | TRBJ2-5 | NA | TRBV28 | CASSLSRGQETQYF | TGTGCCAGCAGTTTAAGTAGGGGGCAAGAGACCCAGTACTTC
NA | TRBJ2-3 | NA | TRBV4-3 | CASSQEYRRTDTQYF | TGCGCCAGCAGCCAAGAGTACAGGAGGACAGATACGCAGTATTTT
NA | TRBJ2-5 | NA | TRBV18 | CASSPSGYSETQYF | TGTGCCAGCTCACCTTCAGGGTATTCTGAGACCCAGTACTTC
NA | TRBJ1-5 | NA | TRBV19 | CASSISAGQPQHF | TGTGCCAGTAGTATCTCGGCCGGCCAGCCCCAGCATTTT
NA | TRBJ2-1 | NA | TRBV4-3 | CASSQLGEVHEQFF | TGCGCCAGCAGCCAACTCGGGGAGGTCCATGAGCAGTTCTTC
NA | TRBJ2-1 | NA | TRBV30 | CAWSVGMGYNEQFF | TGTGCCTGGAGTGTAGGGATGGGATACAATGAGCAGTTCTTC
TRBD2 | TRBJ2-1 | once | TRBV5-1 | CASSLVLAGSSYNEQFF | TGCGCCAGCAGCTTGGTTCTAGCGGGTAGCTCCTACAATGAGCAGTTCTTC
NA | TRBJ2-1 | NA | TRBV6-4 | CASSAWGPEPNEQFF | TGTGCCAGCAGTGCTTGGGGACCTGAGCCCAATGAGCAGTTCTTC
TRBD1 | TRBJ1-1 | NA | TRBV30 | CAWSEQGAEAFF | TGTGCCTGGAGTGAACAGGGGGCAGAAGCTTTCTTT
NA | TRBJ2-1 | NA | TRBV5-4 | CASSTERNNEQFF | TGTGCCAGCAGCACGGAGCGGAACAATGAGCAGTTCTTC
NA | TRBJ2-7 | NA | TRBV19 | CASGFFGEQYF | TGTGCCAGCGGGTTTTTTGGCGAGCAGTACTTC
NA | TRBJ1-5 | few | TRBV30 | CAWDGGNQPQHF | TGTGCCTGGGATGGGGGGAATCAGCCCCAGCATTTT
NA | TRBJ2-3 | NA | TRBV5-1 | CASSLENYFTDTQYF | TGCGCCAGCAGCTTGGAGAACTATTTCACAGATACGCAGTATTTT
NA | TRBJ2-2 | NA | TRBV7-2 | CASSLQPSGFGTGELFF | TGTGCCAGCAGCTTGCAGCCCAGCGGGTTCGGCACCGGGGAGCTGTTTTTT
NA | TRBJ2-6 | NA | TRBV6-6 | CASSTLSRGANVLTF | TGTGCCAGCAGTACTCTTAGTCGCGGGGCCAACGTCCTGACTTTC
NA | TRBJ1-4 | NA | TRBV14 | CASSQDRQVQFF | TGTGCCAGCAGCCAAGATCGACAGGTCCAGTTTTTT
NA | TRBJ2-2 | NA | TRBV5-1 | CASSDPDRGGVTGELFF | TGCGCCAGCAGCGATCCCGACAGGGGAGGGGTCACCGGGGAGCTGTTTTTT
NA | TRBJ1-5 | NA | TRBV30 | CAWSWGGEWPQHF | TGTGCCTGGAGTTGGGGGGGGGAGTGGCCCCAGCATTTT
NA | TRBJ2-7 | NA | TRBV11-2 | CASSWSDLPYEQYF | TGTGCCAGCAGCTGGTCAGACCTGCCCTACGAGCAGTACTTC
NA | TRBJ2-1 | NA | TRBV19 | CASRENRIAYNEQFF | TGTGCCAGTAGGGAAAACAGAATAGCTTACAATGAGCAGTTCTTC
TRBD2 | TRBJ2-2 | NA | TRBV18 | CASSISGRVNTGELFF | TGTGCCAGCTCCATCAGCGGGAGGGTAAACACCGGGGAGCTGTTTTTT
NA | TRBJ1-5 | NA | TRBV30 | CAWREEYNQPQHF | TGTGCCTGGAGAGAGGAATACAATCAGCCCCAGCATTTT
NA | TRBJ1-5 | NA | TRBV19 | CASSTTYQPQHF | TGTGCCAGTAGTACCACATATCAGCCCCAGCATTTT
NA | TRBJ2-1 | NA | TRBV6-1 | CASSEDPGTLLQFF | TGTGCCAGCAGTGAAGACCCCGGGACTCTCTTGCAGTTCTTC
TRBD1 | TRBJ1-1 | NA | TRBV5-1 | CASSPRTGSMNTEAFF | TGCGCCAGCAGCCCGCGGACAGGGTCAATGAACACTGAAGCTTTCTTT
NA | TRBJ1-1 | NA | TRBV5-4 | CASSYAGGDTEAFF | TGTGCCAGCAGCTACGCGGGAGGGGACACTGAAGCTTTCTTT
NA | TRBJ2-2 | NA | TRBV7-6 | CASSMLSDTGELFF | TGTGCCAGCAGCATGTTAAGCGACACCGGGGAGCTGTTTTTT
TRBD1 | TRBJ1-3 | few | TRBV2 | CASSLSTGTFSGNTIYF | TGTGCCAGCAGTCTTTCGACAGGGACTTTCTCTGGAAACACCATATATTTT
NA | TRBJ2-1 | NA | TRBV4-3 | CASSQEVGRLRNEQFF | TGCGCCAGCAGCCAAGAAGTGGGAAGACTAAGGAATGAGCAGTTCTTC
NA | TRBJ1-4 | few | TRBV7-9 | CASSSIPNFDEKLFF | TGTGCCAGCAGCTCTATTCCCAACTTCGATGAAAAACTGTTTTTT
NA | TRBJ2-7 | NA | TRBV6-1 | CASISALQDEQYF | TGTGCCAGCATCTCCGCCCTTCAAGACGAGCAGTACTTC
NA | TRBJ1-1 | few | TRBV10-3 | CAIKGEEGLNTEAFF | TGTGCCATCAAGGGCGAAGAGGGGTTAAACACTGAAGCTTTCTTT
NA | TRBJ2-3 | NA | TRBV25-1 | CASSEYEGVGDTQYF | TGTGCCAGCAGTGAATATGAGGGGGTAGGGGATACGCAGTATTTT